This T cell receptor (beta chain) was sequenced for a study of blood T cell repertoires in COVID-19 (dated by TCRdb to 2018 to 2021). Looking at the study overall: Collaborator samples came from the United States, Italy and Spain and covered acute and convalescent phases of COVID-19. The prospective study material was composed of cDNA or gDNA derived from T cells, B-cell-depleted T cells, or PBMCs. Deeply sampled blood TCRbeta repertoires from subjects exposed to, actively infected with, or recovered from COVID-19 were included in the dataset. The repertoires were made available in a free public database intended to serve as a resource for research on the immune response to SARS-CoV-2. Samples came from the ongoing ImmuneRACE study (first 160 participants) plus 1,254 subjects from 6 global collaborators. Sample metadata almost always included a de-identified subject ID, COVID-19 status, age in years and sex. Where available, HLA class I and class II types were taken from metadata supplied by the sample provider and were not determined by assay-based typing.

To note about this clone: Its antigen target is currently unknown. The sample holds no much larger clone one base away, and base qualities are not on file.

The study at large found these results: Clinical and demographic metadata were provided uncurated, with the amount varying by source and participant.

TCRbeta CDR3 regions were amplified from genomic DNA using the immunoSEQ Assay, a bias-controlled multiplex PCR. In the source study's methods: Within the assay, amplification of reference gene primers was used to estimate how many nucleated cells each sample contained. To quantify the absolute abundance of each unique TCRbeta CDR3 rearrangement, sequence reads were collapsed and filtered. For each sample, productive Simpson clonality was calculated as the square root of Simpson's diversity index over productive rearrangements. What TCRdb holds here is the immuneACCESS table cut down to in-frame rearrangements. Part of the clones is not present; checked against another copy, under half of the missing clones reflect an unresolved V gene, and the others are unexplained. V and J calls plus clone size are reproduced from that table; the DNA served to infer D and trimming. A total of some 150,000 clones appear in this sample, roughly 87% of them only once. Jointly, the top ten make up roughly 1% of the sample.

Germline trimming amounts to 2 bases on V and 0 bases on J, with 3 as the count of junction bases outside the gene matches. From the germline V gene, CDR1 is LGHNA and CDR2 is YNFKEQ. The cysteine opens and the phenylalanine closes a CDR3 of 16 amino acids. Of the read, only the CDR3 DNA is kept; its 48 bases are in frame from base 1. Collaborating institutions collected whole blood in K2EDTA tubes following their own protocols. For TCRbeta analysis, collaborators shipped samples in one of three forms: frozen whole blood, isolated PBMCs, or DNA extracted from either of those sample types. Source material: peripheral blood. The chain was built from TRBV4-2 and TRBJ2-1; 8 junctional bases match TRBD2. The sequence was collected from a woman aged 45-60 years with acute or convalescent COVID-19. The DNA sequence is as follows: TGTGCCAGCAGCCAAAGCGGGGGCCTCTCCTACAATGAGCAGTTCTTC. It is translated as CASSQSGGLSYNEQFF.